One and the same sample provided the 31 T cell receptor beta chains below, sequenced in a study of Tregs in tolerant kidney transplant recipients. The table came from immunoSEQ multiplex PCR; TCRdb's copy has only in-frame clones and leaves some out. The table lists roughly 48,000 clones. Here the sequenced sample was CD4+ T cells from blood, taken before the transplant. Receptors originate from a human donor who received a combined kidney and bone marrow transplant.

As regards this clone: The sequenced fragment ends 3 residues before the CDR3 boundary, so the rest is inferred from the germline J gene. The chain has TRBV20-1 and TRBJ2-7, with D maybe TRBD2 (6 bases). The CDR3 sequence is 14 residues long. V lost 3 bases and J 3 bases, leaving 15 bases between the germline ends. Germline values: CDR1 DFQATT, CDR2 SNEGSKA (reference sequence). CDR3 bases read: TGCAGTGCTAGGCCCGGTCTGGGGGGCTACGAG. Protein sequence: CSARPGLGGYE. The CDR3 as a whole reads CSARPGLGGYEQYF.

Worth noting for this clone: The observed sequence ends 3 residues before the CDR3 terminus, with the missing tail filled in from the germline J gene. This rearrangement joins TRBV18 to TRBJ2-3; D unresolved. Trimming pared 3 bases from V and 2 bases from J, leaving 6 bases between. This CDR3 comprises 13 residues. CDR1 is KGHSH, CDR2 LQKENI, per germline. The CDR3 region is CASSPRDTDTQYF. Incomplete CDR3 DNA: TGTGCCAGCTCACCCAGAGACACAGATACG.

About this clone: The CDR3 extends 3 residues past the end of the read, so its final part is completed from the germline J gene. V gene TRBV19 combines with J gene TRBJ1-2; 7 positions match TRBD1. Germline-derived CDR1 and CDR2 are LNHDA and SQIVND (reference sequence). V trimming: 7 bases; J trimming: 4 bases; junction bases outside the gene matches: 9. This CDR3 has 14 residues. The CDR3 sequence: CASTPTGTSYGYTF. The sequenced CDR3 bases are TGTGCCAGTACTCCGACAGGGACATCCTATGGC.

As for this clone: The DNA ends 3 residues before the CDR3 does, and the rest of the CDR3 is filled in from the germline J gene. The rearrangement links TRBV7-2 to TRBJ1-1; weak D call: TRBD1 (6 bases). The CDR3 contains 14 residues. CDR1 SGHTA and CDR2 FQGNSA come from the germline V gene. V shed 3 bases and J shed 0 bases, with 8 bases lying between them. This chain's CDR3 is CASSFQGMNTEAFF. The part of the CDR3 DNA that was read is TGTGCCAGCAGCTTCCAGGGGATGAACACTGAA.

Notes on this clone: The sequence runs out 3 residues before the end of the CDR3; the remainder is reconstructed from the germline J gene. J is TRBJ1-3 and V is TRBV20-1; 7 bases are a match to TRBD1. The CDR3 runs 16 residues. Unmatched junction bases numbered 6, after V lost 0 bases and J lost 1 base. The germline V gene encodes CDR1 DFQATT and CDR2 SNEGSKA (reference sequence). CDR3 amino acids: CSARDGEGASGNTIYF. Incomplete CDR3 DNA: TGCAGTGCTAGAGATGGTGAGGGGGCATCTGGAAACACC.

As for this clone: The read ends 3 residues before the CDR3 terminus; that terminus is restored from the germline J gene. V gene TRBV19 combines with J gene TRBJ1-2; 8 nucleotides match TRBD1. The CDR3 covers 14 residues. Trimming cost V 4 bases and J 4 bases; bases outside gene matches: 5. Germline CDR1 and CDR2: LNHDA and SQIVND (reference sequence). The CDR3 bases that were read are TGTGCCAGTAGTACCCGACAGGGGATCTATGGC. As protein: CASSTRQGIYG. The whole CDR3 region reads CASSTRQGIYGYTF.

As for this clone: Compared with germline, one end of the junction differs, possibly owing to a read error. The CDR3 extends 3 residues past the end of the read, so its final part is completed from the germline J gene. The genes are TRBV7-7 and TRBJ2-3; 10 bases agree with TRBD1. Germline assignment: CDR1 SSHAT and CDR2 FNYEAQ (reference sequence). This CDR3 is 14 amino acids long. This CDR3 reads CASSLRGQGHTQYF. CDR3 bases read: TGTGCTAGCAGCTTAAGGGGACAGGGGCATACG.

The CDR3 reads CASSLRAGRETQYF. The CDR3 DNA, read in part, is TGCGCCAGCAGCTTGAGGGCGGGAAGAGAGACC. V and J are TRBV5-1 and TRBJ2-5; TRBD2 is a possible D gene (6 bases). The CDR3 is cut off 3 residues early in the read; its end comes from the germline J gene. Germline-derived CDR1 and CDR2 are SGHRS and YFSETQ. CDR3 size: 14 residues. The V end was cut by 1 base, the J end by 4 bases, with 11 bases between.

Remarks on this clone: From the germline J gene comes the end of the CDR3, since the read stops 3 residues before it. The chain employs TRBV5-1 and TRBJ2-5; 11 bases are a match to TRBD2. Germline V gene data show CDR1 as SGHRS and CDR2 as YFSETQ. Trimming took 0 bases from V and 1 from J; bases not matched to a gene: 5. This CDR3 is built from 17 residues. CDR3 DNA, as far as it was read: TGCGCCAGCAGCTTGGCACTAGCGGGAGTCCTCCAAGAGACC. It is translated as CASSLALAGVLQET. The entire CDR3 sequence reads CASSLALAGVLQETQYF. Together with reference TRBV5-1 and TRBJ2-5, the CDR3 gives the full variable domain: KAGVTQTPRYLIKTRGQQVTLSCSPISGHRSVSWYQQTPGQGLQFLFEYFSETQRNKGNFPGRFSGRQFSNSRSEMNVSTLELGDSALYLCASSLALAGVLQETQYFGPGTRLLVL.

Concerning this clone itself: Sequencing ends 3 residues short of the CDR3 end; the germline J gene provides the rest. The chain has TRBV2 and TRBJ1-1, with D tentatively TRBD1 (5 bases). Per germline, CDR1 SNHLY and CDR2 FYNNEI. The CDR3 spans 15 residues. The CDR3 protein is CASGNTVAQGGEAFF. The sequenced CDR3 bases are TGTGCCAGCGGAAACACAGTCGCCCAGGGAGGGGAA.

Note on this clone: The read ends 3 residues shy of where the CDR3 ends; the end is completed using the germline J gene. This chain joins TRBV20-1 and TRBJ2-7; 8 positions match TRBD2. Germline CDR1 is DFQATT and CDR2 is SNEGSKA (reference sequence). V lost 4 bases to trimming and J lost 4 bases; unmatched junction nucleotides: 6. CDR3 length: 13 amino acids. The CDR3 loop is CSANSGKGYEQYF. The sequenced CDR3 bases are TGCAGTGCTAATAGCGGGAAAGGATACGAG.

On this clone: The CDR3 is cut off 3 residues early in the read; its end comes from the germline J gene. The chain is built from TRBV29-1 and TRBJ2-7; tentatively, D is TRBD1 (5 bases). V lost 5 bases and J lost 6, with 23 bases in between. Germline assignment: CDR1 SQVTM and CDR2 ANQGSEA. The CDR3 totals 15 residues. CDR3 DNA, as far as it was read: TGCAGCGTTTGGTCGGGCCAGGGCTTCGGTGGCGAG. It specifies CSVWSGQGFGGE. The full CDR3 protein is CSVWSGQGFGGEQYF.

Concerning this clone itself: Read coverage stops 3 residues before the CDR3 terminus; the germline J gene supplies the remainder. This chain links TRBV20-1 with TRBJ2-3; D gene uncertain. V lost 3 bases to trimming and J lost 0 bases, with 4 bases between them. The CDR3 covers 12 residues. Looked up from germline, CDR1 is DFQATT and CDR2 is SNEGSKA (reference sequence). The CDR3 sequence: CSASSSTDTQYF. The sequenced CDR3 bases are TGCAGTGCTAGCAGTAGCACAGATACG.

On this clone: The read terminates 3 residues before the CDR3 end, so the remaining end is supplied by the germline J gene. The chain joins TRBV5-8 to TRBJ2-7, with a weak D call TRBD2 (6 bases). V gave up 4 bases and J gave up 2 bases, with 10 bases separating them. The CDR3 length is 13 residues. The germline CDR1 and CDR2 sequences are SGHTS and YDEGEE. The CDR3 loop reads CASSPTRTYEQYF. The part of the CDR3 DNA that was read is TGTGCCAGCAGCCCGACTAGGACCTACGAG.

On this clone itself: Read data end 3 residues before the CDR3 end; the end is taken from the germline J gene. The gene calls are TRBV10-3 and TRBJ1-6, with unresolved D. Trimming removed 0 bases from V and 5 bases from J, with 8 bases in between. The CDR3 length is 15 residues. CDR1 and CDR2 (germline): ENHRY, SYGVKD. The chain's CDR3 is CAISESSGNNSPLHF. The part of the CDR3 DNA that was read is TGTGCCATCAGTGAGTCTTCGGGGAATAATTCACCC.

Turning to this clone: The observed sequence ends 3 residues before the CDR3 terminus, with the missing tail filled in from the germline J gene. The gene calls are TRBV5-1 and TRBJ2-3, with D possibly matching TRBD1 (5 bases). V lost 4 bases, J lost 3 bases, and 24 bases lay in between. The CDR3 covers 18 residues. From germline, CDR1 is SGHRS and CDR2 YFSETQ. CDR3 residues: CASSSPRQAGFLTDTQYF. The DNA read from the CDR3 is TGCGCCAGCAGCAGCCCACGTCAGGCAGGGTTTTTGACAGATACG.

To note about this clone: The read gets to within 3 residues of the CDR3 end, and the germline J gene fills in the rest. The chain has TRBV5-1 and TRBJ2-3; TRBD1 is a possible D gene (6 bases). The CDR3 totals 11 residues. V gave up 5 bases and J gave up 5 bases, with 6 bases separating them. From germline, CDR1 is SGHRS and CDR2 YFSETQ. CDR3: CASRGGDTQYF. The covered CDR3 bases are TGCGCCAGCAGAGGGGGAGATACG.

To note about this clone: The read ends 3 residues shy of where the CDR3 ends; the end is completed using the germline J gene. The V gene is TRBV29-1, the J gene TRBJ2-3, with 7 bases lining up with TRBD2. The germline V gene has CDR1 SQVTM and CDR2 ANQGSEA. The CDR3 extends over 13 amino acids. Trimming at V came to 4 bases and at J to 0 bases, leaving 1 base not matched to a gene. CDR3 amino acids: CSVGAGSTDTQYF. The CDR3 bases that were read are TGCAGCGTTGGAGCGGGGAGCACAGATACG.

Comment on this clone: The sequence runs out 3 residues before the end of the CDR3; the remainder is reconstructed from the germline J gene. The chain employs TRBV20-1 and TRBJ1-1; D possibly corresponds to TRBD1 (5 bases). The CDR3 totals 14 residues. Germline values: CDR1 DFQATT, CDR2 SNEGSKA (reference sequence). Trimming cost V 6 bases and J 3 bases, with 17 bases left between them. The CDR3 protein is CSAQGGAMDTEAFF. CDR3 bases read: TGCAGTGCCCAGGGTGGGGCGATGGACACTGAA.

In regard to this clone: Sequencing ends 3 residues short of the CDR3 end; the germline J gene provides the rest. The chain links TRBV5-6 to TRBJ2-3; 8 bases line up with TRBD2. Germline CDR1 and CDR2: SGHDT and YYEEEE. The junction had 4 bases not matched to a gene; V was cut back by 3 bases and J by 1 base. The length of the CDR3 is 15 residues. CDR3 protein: CASSSTSARTDTQYF. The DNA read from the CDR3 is TGTGCCAGCAGCTCGACTAGCGCCCGCACAGATACG. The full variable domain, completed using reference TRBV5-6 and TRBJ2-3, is DAGVTQSPTHLIKTRGQQVTLRCSPKSGHDTVSWYQQALGQGPQFIFQYYEEEERQRGNFPDRFSGHQFPNYSSELNVNALLLGDSALYLCASSSTSARTDTQYFGPGTRLTVL.

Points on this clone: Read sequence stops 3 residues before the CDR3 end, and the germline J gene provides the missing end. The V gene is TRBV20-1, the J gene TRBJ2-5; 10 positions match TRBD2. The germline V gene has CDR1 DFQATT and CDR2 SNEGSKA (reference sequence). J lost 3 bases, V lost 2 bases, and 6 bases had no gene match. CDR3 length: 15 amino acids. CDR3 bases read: TGCAGTGCTAGATATAGCGGGAGGCCTAAAGAGACC. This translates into CSARYSGRPKET. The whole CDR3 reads CSARYSGRPKETQYF.

The CDR3 loop reads CASSPTGGKTDTQYF. CDR3 bases read: TGTGCCAGCAGCCCGACAGGGGGCAAGACAGATACG. The chain joins TRBV5-6 to TRBJ2-3; 10 bases map to TRBD1. The DNA ends 3 residues before the CDR3 does, and the rest of the CDR3 is filled in from the germline J gene. The J segment lost 3 bases and the V segment lost 4 bases, leaving 5 bases of the junction unmatched. The CDR3 is made up of 15 amino acids. Germline lookup yields CDR1 SGHDT and CDR2 YYEEEE. Full variable domain (outside the CDR3, taken from reference TRBV5-6 and TRBJ2-3): DAGVTQSPTHLIKTRGQQVTLRCSPKSGHDTVSWYQQALGQGPQFIFQYYEEEERQRGNFPDRFSGHQFPNYSSELNVNALLLGDSALYLCASSPTGGKTDTQYFGPGTRLTVL.

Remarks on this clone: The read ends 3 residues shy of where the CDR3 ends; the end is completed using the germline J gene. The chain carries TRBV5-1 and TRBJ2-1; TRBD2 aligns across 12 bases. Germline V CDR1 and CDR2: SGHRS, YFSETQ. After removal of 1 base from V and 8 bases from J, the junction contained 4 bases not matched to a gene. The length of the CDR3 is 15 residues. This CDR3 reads CASSLSLAGGYEQFF. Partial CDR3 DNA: TGCGCCAGCAGCTTGAGTCTAGCGGGAGGGTATGAG.

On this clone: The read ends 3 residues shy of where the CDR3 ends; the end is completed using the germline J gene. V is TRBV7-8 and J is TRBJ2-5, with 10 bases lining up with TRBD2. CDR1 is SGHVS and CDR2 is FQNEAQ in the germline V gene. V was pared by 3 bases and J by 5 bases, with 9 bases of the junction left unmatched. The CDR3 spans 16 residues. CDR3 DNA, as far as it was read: TGTGCCAGCAGCTTGGGGGCCCTAGCGGGAGCCGAGACC. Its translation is CASSLGALAGAET. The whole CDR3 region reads CASSLGALAGAETQYF.

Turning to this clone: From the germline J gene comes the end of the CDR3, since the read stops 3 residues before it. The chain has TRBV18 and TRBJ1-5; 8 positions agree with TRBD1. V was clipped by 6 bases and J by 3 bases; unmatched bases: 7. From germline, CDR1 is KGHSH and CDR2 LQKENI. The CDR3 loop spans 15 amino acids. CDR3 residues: CASSRQGRNNQPQHF. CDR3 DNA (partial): TGTGCCAGCTCGAGACAGGGGCGGAACAATCAGCCC.

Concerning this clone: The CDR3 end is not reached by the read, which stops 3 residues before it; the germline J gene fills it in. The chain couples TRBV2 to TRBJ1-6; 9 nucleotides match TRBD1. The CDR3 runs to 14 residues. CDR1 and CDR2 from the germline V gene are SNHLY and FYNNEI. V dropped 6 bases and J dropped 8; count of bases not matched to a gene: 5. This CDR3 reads CASSPGQGDSPLHF. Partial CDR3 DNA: TGTGCCAGCAGCCCGGGACAGGGAGATTCACCC.

The sequenced part of the CDR3 DNA is TGCGCCAGCAGGGGCGGACTTTCCTACAATGAG. This codes for CASRGGLSYNE. The full CDR3 protein is CASRGGLSYNEQFF. V usage is TRBV5-1 and J usage is TRBJ2-1; TRBD2 might be the D (5 bases). The missing CDR3 end, 3 residues past where the read stops, is filled in from the germline J gene. In germline, CDR1 is SGHRS, CDR2 YFSETQ. The CDR3 contains 14 residues. V lost 5 bases to trimming and J lost 1 base, with 10 bases between them.

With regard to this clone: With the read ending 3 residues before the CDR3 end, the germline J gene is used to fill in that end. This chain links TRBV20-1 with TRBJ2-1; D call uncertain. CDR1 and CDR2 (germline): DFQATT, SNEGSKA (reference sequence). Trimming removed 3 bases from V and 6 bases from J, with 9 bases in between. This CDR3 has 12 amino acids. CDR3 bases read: TGCAGTGCTAGGAATCCGGGCAATGAG. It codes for CSARNPGNE. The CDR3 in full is CSARNPGNEQFF.

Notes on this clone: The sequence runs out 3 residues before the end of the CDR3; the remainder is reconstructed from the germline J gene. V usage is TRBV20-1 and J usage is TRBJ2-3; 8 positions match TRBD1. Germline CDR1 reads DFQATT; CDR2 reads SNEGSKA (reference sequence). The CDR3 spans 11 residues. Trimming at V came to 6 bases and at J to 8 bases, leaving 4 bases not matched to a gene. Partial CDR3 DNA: TGCAGTGCAACACAGGGGGGTACG. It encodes CSATQGGT. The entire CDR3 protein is CSATQGGTQYF.

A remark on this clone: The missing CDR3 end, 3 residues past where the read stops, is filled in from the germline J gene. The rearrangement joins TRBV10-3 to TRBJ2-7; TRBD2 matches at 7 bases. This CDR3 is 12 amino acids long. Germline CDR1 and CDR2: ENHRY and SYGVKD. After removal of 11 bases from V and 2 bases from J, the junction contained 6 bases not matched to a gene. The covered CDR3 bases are TGTGCCTCCACTAGCGTAACCTACGAG. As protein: CASTSVTYE. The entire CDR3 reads CASTSVTYEQYF.

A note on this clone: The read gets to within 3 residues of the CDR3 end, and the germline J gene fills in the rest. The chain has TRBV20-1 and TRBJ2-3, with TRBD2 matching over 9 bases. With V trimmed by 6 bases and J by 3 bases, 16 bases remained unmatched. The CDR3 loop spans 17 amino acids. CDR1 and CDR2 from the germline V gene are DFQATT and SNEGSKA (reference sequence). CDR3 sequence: CSARGGPVAGVTDTQYF. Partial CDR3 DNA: TGCAGTGCCCGAGGAGGTCCGGTAGCGGGAGTGACAGATACG.